These 21 T cell receptor beta chains share one sample of origin, sequenced in a study of blood T cells in healthy people across ages. Using a J-beta primer mix together with a sample-barcoded 5' primer, a second PCR was run for roughly 6 to 12 cycles. TCRdb used MiXCR to reprocess the 5' RACE reads, holding one entry per CDR3 protein. The sample has about 900,000 distinct CDR3 sequences, under 50% seen once. The sequenced material came from blood. The receptors come from a man aged 25 to 40 in good health.

The table lists this clonotype with a few counts. This chain joins TRBV7-8 and TRBJ2-7, with D perhaps matching TRBD1 (6 bases). Germline loops: CDR1 SGHVS, CDR2 FQNEAQ. The CDR3 is 15 amino acids. V lost 5 bases, J lost 2 bases, and 16 bases lay in between. The CDR3 nucleotides read TGTGCCAGCAGCCTAGTCCGGGACATAACCTACGAGCAGTACTTC. Protein product: CASSLVRDITYEQYF.

This clonotype was counted a few times. The V call is TRBV5-1, the J call TRBJ2-1; D is unclear. V was cut by 0 bases and J by 8 bases, with 12 bases left in between. This CDR3 has 14 amino acids. Germline CDR1 reads SGHRS; CDR2 reads YFSETQ. The CDR3 nucleotides are TGCGCCAGCAGCTTGGCCGGTAGATCCGATGAGCAGTTCTTC. It codes for CASSLAGRSDEQFF.

The chain combines TRBV5-5 with TRBJ2-2, with 7 bases aligning to TRBD2. This CDR3 region has 16 residues. V shed 0 bases and J 6 bases; nucleotides not matched to a gene: 8. Germline V gene lookup returns CDR1 SGHKS and CDR2 YYEKEE (reference sequence). Here the CDR3 reads CASSLAAGAYSGELFF. The CDR3 DNA follows: TGTGCCAGCAGCTTGGCTGCGGGAGCTTATTCCGGGGAGCTGTTTTTT. The full variable domain, in which reference TRBV5-5 and TRBJ2-2 provide the parts outside the CDR3, is DAGVTQSPTHLIKTRGQQVTLRCSPISGHKSVSWYQQVLGQGPQFIFQYYEKEERGRGNFPDRFSARQFPNYSSELNVNALLLGDSALYLCASSLAAGAYSGELFFGEGSRLTVL.

This chain links TRBV29-1 with TRBJ2-5; no clear D gene. The J call is uncertain, as TRBJ2-7 better fits the DNA end. The CDR3 totals 11 residues. The V gene's germline CDR1 is SQVTM and CDR2 ANQGSEA. The CDR3 sequence: CSVLTWGEQYF. The DNA of the CDR3 is TGCAGCGTCCTGACATGGGGCGAGCAGTACTTC.

This clonotype was seen only a few times. The chain combines TRBV6-2 or TRBV6-3 with TRBJ2-3, with 7 bases matching TRBD2. The CDR3 contains 13 residues. Germline CDR1 is MNHEY and CDR2 is SVGEGT. With 6 bases clipped from V and 14 bases from J, the junction kept 14 bases outside the gene matches. CDR3 in DNA: TGTGCCAGCAGCCGTACTAGCGAGCCAGGCATGTATTTT. It encodes CASSRTSEPGMYF.

The chain combines TRBV12-3 or TRBV12-4 with TRBJ2-5; 8 bases align to TRBD1. With 7 bases clipped from V and 9 bases from J, the junction kept 19 bases outside the gene matches. The length of the CDR3 is 16 residues. CDR3 bases: TGTGCCAGCAACCCCACAGGGGGGCGAAGCAATCAGCCCCAGTACTTC. Its translation is CASNPTGGRSNQPQYF.

The V and J genes are TRBV12-3 or TRBV12-4 and TRBJ2-1, with D tentatively TRBD1 (6 bases). The CDR3 spans 14 residues. V lost 6 bases and J lost 2, with 11 bases in between. CDR3 region: CASRGAGTYNEQFF. Here the CDR3 DNA reads TGTGCCAGCAGGGGGGCAGGCACCTACAATGAGCAGTTCTTC.

This clonotype was seen more than once but under ten times. V usage is TRBV6-5 and J usage is TRBJ2-5; D is ambiguous. Germline lookup yields CDR1 MNHEY and CDR2 SVGAGI. The CDR3 has 11 amino acids. Trimming took off 6 bases at V and 8 bases at J, with 10 bases between the two ends. This chain's CDR3 is CASRSDNTQYF. CDR3 in DNA: TGTGCCAGCAGGTCCGACAATACCCAGTACTTC.

The table lists this clonotype with a few counts. The rearrangement links TRBV30 to TRBJ2-1; D gene unclear. The CDR3 has 14 residues. The germline CDR1 and CDR2 sequences are GTSNPN and SVGIG (reference sequence). Trimming left V 3 bases short and J 4 bases short, with 13 bases between. In DNA form, the CDR3 reads TGTGCCTGGAGAGGGAAGGACGGGTACAATGAGCAGTTCTTC. Its translation: CAWRGKDGYNEQFF.

CDR3 region: CASSLYRAGNGELFF. The CDR3 region has the DNA TGTGCCAGCAGCTTGTACCGGGCAGGGAACGGGGAGCTGTTTTTT. The gene calls are TRBV7-8 and TRBJ2-2; D is perhaps TRBD1 (5 bases). This CDR3 contains 15 residues. The germline V gene has CDR1 SGHVS and CDR2 FQNEAQ. The V end lost 3 bases, the J end lost 7 bases, and 15 bases lay between the germline ends.

This clonotype was counted between two and nine times. This chain joins TRBV4-1 and TRBJ1-1; TRBD1 is a possible D gene (5 bases). The V end was cut by 2 bases, the J end by 7 bases, with 14 bases between. The germline V gene has CDR1 MGHRA and CDR2 YSYEKL. The CDR3 totals 14 residues. The CDR3 DNA is TGCGCCAGCAGCCAATTAACCCGGGACGTTGAAGCTTTCTTT. It yields the protein CASSQLTRDVEAFF.

In this sample, this clonotype turned up a few times. The chain joins TRBV3-1 to TRBJ2-5; TRBD1 agrees at 11 bases. The J call may be in error: the DNA end matches TRBJ2-7 better. Germline CDR1 reads LGHDT; CDR2 reads YNNKEL (reference sequence). The CDR3 loop spans 14 amino acids. This CDR3 is CASSRGQGGYEQYF. The CDR3 coding sequence is TGTGCCAGCTCACGGGGACAGGGGGGCTACGAGCAGTACTTC.

The V gene is TRBV20-1, the J gene TRBJ2-4; perhaps TRBD1 as D (6 bases). The length of the CDR3 is 16 residues. Germline assignment: CDR1 DFQATT and CDR2 SNEGSKA (reference sequence). V was shortened by 3 bases and J by 0 bases, with 15 bases between the two germline ends. Here the CDR3 DNA reads TGCAGTGCTAGCCGGGACACTCACCTAGCCAAAAACATTCAGTACTTC. Translating gives CSASRDTHLAKNIQYF.

This clonotype showed up just a few times. V usage is TRBV12-3 or TRBV12-4 and J usage is TRBJ2-2; D gene unclear. CDR3 size: 13 residues. V dropped 2 bases and J dropped 4 bases, with 5 bases sitting between them. In nucleotides, the CDR3 is TGTGCCAGCAGTTTATCCCCCACCGGGGAGCTGTTTTTT. The encoded protein is CASSLSPTGELFF.

The chain combines TRBV10-3 with TRBJ2-1, with D uncertain. The length of the CDR3 is 13 residues. Trimming cost V 4 bases and J 6 bases, with 10 bases left between them. Germline V gives CDR1 ENHRY, CDR2 SYGVKD. Here the CDR3 DNA reads TGTGCCATCAGTGCGCCCCTAGGCAATGAGCAGTTCTTC. Protein: CAISAPLGNEQFF.

The rearrangement uses TRBV7-2 and TRBJ2-7, with 8 bases fitting TRBD2. Germline assignment: CDR1 SGHTA and CDR2 FQGNSA. Trimming removed 8 bases from V and 2 bases from J; junction bases left unmatched: 11. The CDR3 runs 15 residues. The CDR3 coding sequence is TGTGCCAGCGGGATCACTAGCGGCGATACCTACGAGCAGTACTTC. It translates to CASGITSGDTYEQYF.

V and J are TRBV4-1 and TRBJ2-1; D gene uncertain. Germline loops: CDR1 MGHRA, CDR2 YSYEKL. V lost 3 bases and J lost 2, with 8 bases in between. This CDR3 region has 14 residues. The CDR3, as DNA: TGCGCCAGCAGCCATGGAGTGCCCTACAATGAGCAGTTCTTC. Translating it yields CASSHGVPYNEQFF.

The gene calls are TRBV7-9 and TRBJ2-3, with 7 bases identical to TRBD1. Germline V gene data show CDR1 as SEHNR and CDR2 as FQNEAQ (reference sequence). This CDR3 comprises 15 residues. Trimming at V came to 3 bases and at J to 3 bases, leaving 6 bases not matched to a gene. CDR3 protein: CASSFPDRVTDTQYF. The CDR3 DNA is TGTGCCAGCAGCTTTCCTGACAGGGTAACAGATACGCAGTATTTT.

V gene TRBV10-3 combines with J gene TRBJ1-2; TRBD1 aligns across 7 bases. The CDR3 length is 15 residues. Per germline, CDR1 ENHRY and CDR2 SYGVKD. V gave up 4 bases and J gave up 3 bases; unmatched junction bases: 8. CDR3 protein: CAISARQGGDYGYTF. For the CDR3, the DNA is TGTGCCATCAGTGCCCGACAGGGCGGTGACTATGGCTACACCTTC.

This clonotype turned up a few times. The chain couples TRBV27 to TRBJ1-4; D ambiguous. V shed 5 bases and J shed 4 bases, with 11 bases lying between them. The CDR3 is 14 amino acids. Germline CDR1 MNHEY, CDR2 SMNVEV (reference sequence). CDR3 residues: CASSEAGFNEKLFF. The CDR3 coding sequence is TGTGCCAGCAGTGAGGCGGGTTTTAATGAAAAACTGTTTTTT.

The chain joins TRBV29-1 to TRBJ1-2, with unresolved D. This CDR3 has 12 amino acids. The germline V and J ends were trimmed by 3 bases and 7 bases, with 12 bases remaining between them. Per the germline V gene, CDR1 is SQVTM and CDR2 is ANQGSEA. This CDR3 is CSVDGTVRGYTF. Written as DNA, the CDR3 is TGCAGCGTTGACGGCACGGTTCGTGGCTACACCTTC.